A single sample is the source of the 14 T cell receptor beta chains below, sequenced in a study of shared T cell receptors in the human thymus. Measured with immunoSEQ multiplex PCR; TCRdb has only the in-frame clones, and not every one. Altogether hundreds of thousands of clones are present, 80% to 90% being singletons, with the ten largest covering under 0.01%. These same data were also listed under a study on human thymus T cells.

Sequences were obtained from thymocytes. The receptors derive from a boy in the first two years of life with a congenital heart defect.

The V gene is TRBV7-9, the J gene TRBJ2-1, with D maybe TRBD2 (5 bases). Per germline, CDR1 SEHNR and CDR2 FQNEAQ (reference sequence). CDR3 length equals 11 residues. Trimming took 3 bases from V and 10 from J, leaving 7 bases between them. CDR3 nucleotide sequence: TGTGCCAGCAGCTTCGGGAACGAGCAGTTCTTC. Translation: CASSFGNEQFF.

The chain has TRBV7-6 and TRBJ2-7, with D perhaps TRBD1 (6 bases). V was trimmed by 1 base and J by 5 bases, leaving 15 bases between them. The CDR3 sequence is 15 residues long. Germline values: CDR1 SGHVS, CDR2 FNYEAQ. CDR3 DNA: TGTGCCAGCAGCTTAGACCCGAACTCAGGGGACGAGCAGTACTTC. Its protein product is CASSLDPNSGDEQYF.

The chain employs TRBV19 and TRBJ2-7, with 7 bases lining up with TRBD1. Germline V gene data show CDR1 as LNHDA and CDR2 as SQIVND (reference sequence). V shed 6 bases, J shed 6 bases, and the junction held 17 bases outside the gene matches. The CDR3 length is 16 residues. CDR3 amino acids: CASSIVDAQGDGEQYF. The CDR3 DNA sequence: TGTGCCAGTAGCATCGTCGACGCGCAGGGGGACGGCGAGCAGTACTTC.

The V call is TRBV6-1, the J call TRBJ1-5; 7 bases line up with TRBD1. The germline gives CDR1 MNHNS, CDR2 SASEGT. CDR3 size: 16 residues. The V gene end was trimmed by 4 bases and the J gene end by 2 bases; junction bases not matched to a gene: 8. The CDR3 nucleotides are TGTGCCAGCAGTGTCCGCCATGACAGGGGCAATCAGCCCCAGCATTTT. Translated, it gives CASSVRHDRGNQPQHF.

This rearrangement joins TRBV27 to TRBJ1-5; D may be TRBD1 (6 bases). Germline assignment: CDR1 MNHEY and CDR2 SMNVEV (reference sequence). This CDR3 region has 14 residues. Deletions cut 6 bases from V and 3 bases from J, with 12 bases between. DNA of the CDR3: TGTGCCAGCAGGGGGGCAGGTAACAATCAGCCCCAGCATTTT. Residues: CASRGAGNNQPQHF.

The V call is TRBV2, the J call TRBJ2-3; 8 bases match TRBD2. This CDR3 has 17 amino acids. Germline loops: CDR1 SNHLY, CDR2 FYNNEI. J was trimmed by 1 base and V by 4 bases; bases with no gene match: 10. CDR3 nucleotides: TGTGCCAGCAGTGTTAAGTATAGCGGGGCGGGCACAGATACGCAGTATTTT. Amino acid sequence: CASSVKYSGAGTDTQYF.

The chain combines TRBV5-1 with TRBJ1-1, with D possibly TRBD1 on 6 matching bases. The germline V gene has CDR1 SGHRS and CDR2 YFSETQ. With 0 bases removed from V and 0 bases from J, the gap between germline ends came to 15 bases. This CDR3 contains 17 residues. DNA for the CDR3: TGCGCCAGCAGCTTGGCCCTTAAGACAGGCTTGAACACTGAAGCTTTCTTT. This gives the protein CASSLALKTGLNTEAFF. Using reference TRBV5-1 and TRBJ1-1 for the parts outside the CDR3, the full variable domain is KAGVTQTPRYLIKTRGQQVTLSCSPISGHRSVSWYQQTPGQGLQFLFEYFSETQRNKGNFPGRFSGRQFSNSRSEMNVSTLELGDSALYLCASSLALKTGLNTEAFFGQGTRLTVV.

V is TRBV27 and J is TRBJ2-1; 8 bases match TRBD1. The V gene's germline CDR1 is MNHEY and CDR2 SMNVEV (reference sequence). The CDR3 spans 18 residues. Trimming at V came to 4 bases and at J to 3 bases, leaving 14 bases not matched to a gene. The CDR3 DNA follows: TGTGCCAGCAGTTCGGGGAGGACAGGGATGAACGTCTACAATGAGCAGTTCTTC. This sequence encodes CASSSGRTGMNVYNEQFF.

The chain carries TRBV4-3 and TRBJ1-1; D might be TRBD1 (5 bases). V lost 6 bases, J lost 4 bases, and 15 bases lay in between. Looked up from germline, CDR1 is LGHNA and CDR2 is YSLEER. This CDR3 comprises 14 residues. CDR3 nucleotides: TGCGCCAGCAGTCATCCCGGGGGGATCACTGAAGCTTTCTTT. This translates into CASSHPGGITEAFF.

The V gene is TRBV4-3, the J gene TRBJ2-1, with 8 nucleotides matching TRBD2. Germline CDR1 and CDR2: LGHNA and YSLEER. The CDR3 consists of 18 residues. The V segment lost 0 bases and the J segment 5 bases; nucleotides outside the gene matches: 12. The CDR3 DNA reads as TGCGCCAGCAGCCAAGAAACCCCGCCCGGGGGGGTCAACAATGAGCAGTTCTTC. Protein product: CASSQETPPGGVNNEQFF.

This chain connects TRBV30 to TRBJ1-6; D unclear. Germline V gene lookup returns CDR1 GTSNPN and CDR2 SVGIG (reference sequence). The CDR3 is 11 residues long. V lost 4 bases, J lost 6 bases, and 4 bases lay in between. This CDR3 is CAWKANSPLHF. The CDR3 coding sequence is TGTGCCTGGAAAGCTAATTCACCCCTCCACTTT.

V usage is TRBV9 and J usage is TRBJ1-6; D uncertain. The CDR3 contains 17 residues. Trimming shortened V by 3 bases and J by 6 bases, and 19 bases separated the two germline ends. In germline, CDR1 is SGDLS, CDR2 YYNGEE. The CDR3 loop reads CASSGRPGNPPNSPLHF. The CDR3 DNA is TGTGCCAGCAGCGGACGGCCAGGCAATCCTCCTAATTCACCCCTCCACTTT.

The chain employs TRBV5-4 and TRBJ2-5; 11 positions agree with TRBD2. J gave up 5 bases and V 0 bases, and 3 bases lay outside the gene matches. The CDR3 loop spans 15 amino acids. Germline values: CDR1 SGHNT, CDR2 YYREEE (reference sequence). CDR3 bases: TGTGCCAGCAGCTTGGTACTAGCGGGAGAGGAGACCCAGTACTTC. Translation: CASSLVLAGEETQYF.

The V and J genes are TRBV7-9 and TRBJ1-5; 7 bases agree with TRBD1. The CDR3 is made up of 15 amino acids. CDR1 is SEHNR, CDR2 FQNEAQ, per germline (reference sequence). The V gene end was trimmed by 5 bases and the J gene end by 6 bases; junction bases not matched to a gene: 10. CDR3 amino acids: CASSIAEGAGQPQHF. The DNA for the CDR3 is TGTGCCAGCAGCATCGCGGAGGGGGCCGGTCAGCCCCAGCATTTT.